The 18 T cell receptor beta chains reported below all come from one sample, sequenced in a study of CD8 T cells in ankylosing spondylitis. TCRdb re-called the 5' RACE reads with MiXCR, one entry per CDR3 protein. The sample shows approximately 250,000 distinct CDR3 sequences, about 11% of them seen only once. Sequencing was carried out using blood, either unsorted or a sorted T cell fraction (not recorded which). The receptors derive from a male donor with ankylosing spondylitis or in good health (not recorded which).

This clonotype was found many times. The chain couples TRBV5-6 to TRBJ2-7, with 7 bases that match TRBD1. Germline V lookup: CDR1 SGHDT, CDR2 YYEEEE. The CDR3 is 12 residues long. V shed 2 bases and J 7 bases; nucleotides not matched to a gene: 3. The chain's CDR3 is CASSLGGTEQYF. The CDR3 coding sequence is TGTGCCAGCAGCTTAGGGGGCACGGAGCAGTACTTC.

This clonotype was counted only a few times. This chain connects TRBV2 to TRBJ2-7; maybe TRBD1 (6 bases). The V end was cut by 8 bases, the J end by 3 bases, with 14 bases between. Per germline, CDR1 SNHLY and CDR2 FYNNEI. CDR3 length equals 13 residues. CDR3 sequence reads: CASLQGSLYEQYF. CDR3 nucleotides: TGTGCCAGCCTACAGGGTTCTCTCTACGAGCAGTACTTC.

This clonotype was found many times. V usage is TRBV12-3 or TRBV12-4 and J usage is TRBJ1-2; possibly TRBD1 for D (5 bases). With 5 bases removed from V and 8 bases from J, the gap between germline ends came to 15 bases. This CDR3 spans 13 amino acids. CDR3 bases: TGTGCCAGCAGTCTGGACACCCTGAGAGGCTACACCTTC. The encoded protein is CASSLDTLRGYTF.

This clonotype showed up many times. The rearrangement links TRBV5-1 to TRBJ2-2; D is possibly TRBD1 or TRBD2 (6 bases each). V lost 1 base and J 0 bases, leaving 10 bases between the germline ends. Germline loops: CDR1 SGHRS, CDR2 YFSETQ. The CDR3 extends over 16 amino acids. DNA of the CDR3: TGCGCCAGCAGCTTGTCGGGGGCAGCGAACACCGGGGAGCTGTTTTTT. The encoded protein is CASSLSGAANTGELFF.

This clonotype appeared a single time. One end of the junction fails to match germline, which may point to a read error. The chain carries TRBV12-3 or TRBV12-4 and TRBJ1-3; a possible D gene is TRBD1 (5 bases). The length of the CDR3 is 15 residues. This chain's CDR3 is CASSLSAGRGNTKYF. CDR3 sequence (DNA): TGTGCCAGCAGTTTAAGCGCGGGACGGGGAAACACCAAATATTTT.

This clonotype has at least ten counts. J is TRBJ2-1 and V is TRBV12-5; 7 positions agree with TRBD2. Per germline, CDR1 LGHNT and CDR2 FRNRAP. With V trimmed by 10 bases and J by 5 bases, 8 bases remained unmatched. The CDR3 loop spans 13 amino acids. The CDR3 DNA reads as TGTGCTACCCGCCCCACTAGCGACAATGAGCAGTTCTTC. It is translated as CATRPTSDNEQFF.

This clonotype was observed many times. In nucleotides, the CDR3 is TGTGCCACCCAGACTAGCGGGGGGAACAATGAGCAGTTCTTC. Translating it yields CATQTSGGNNEQFF. The chain is built from TRBV10-3 and TRBJ2-1, with 13 bases matching TRBD2. Germline CDR1 reads ENHRY; CDR2 reads SYGVKD. Trimming removed 10 bases from V and 5 bases from J; junction bases left unmatched: 5. The CDR3 spans 14 residues.

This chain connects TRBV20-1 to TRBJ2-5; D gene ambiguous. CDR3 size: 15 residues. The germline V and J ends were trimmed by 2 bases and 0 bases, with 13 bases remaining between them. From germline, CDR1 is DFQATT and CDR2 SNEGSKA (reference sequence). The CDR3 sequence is CSARKPTEYQETQYF. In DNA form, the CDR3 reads TGCAGTGCTAGAAAACCGACCGAGTACCAAGAGACCCAGTACTTC.

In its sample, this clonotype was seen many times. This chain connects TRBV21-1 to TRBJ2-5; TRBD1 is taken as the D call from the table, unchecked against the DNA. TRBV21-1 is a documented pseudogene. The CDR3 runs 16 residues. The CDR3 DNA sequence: TGTGCCAGCAGCAAAATCCGGGACGCAAGGGTTGAGACCCAGTACTTC. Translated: CASSKIRDARVETQYF.

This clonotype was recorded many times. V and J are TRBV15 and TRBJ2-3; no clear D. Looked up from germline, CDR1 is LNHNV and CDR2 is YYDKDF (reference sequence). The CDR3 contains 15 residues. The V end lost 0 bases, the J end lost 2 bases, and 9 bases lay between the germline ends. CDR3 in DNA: TGTGCCACCAGCAGAGATCGGGCTTCCACAGATACGCAGTATTTT. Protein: CATSRDRASTDTQYF.

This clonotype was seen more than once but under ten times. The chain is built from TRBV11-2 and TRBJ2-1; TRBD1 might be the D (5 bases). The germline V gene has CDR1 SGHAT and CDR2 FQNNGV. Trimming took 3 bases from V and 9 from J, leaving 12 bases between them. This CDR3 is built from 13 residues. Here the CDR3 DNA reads TGTGCCAGCAGCTTGGGGCCGACGGTTGAGCAGTTCTTC. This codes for CASSLGPTVEQFF.

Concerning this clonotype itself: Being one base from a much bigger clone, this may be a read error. CDR3 protein: CANSFADRYQETQYF. The CDR3 coding sequence is TGCGCCAACAGCTTTGCTGACAGGTATCAAGAGACCCAGTACTTC. The chain links TRBV5-1 to TRBJ2-5; the D gene is possibly TRBD1 (6 bases). Germline-derived CDR1 and CDR2 are SGHRS and YFSETQ. The CDR3 sequence is 15 residues long.

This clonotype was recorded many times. The CDR3 here is CAWSIQGRETQYF. The CDR3 DNA follows: TGTGCCTGGAGTATACAGGGACGGGAGACCCAGTACTTC. The chain employs TRBV30 and TRBJ2-5; maybe TRBD1 (6 bases). This CDR3 has 13 amino acids. V was trimmed by 2 bases and J by 5 bases, leaving 12 bases between them. Germline V gives CDR1 GTSNPN, CDR2 SVGIG (reference sequence).

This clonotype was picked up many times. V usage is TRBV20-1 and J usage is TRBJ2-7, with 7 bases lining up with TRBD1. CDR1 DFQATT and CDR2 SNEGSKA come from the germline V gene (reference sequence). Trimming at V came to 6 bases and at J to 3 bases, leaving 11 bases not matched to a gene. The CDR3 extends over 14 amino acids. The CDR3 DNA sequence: TGCAGTGCCCGACAGGGTGGCAGGAGCTACGAGCAGTACTTC. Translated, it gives CSARQGGRSYEQYF.

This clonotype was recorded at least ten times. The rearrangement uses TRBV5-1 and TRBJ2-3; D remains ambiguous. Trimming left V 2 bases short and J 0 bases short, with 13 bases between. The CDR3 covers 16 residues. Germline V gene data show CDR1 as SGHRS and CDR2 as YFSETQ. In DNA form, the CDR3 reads TGCGCCAGCAGCTTAGGACGGAAACCTAGCACAGATACGCAGTATTTT. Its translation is CASSLGRKPSTDTQYF.

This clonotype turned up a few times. CDR3 bases: TGTGCCAGCAGCCAGGGCGCCCGGGTGGAGGAGACCCAGTACTTC. This codes for CASSQGARVEETQYF. The chain recombines TRBV7-9 with TRBJ2-5, with TRBD1 as a possible D gene (5 bases). Germline-derived CDR1 and CDR2 are SEHNR and FQNEAQ (reference sequence). Trimming took 5 bases from V and 5 from J, leaving 18 bases between them. The CDR3 is 15 residues long.

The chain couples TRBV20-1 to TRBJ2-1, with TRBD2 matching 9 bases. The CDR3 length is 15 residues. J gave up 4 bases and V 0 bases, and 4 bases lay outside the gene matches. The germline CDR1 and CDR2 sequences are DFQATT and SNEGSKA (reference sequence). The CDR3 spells CSAREGLAGYNEQFF. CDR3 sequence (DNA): TGCAGTGCTAGAGAGGGGCTAGCGGGGTACAATGAGCAGTTCTTC.

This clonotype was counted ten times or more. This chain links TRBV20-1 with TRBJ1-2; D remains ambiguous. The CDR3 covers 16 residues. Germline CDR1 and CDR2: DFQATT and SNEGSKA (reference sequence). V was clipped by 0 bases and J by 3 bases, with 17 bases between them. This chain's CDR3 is CSARDPSGPPDYGYTF. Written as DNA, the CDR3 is TGCAGTGCTAGAGATCCTTCAGGACCCCCTGACTATGGCTACACCTTC.